The T cell receptor (beta chain) described here comes from a study of human T cells and chemical hapten exposure. Time point here: healthy volunteer bleed at 2 weeks. Total RNA was isolated from unfractionated whole blood. TCRdb ran MiXCR on the RACE reads and lists one entry per CDR3 protein. In the table there are 35,000 to 50,000 distinct CDR3 sequences, 4.3% of which are singletons. Per the germline V gene, CDR1 is MNHEY and CDR2 is SMNVEV (reference sequence). V shed 5 bases and J 4 bases; nucleotides not matched to a gene: 7. The CDR3 extends over 15 amino acids. This clonotype was counted ten times or more.

The sequencing sample was made of whole blood. The chain couples TRBV27 to TRBJ1-2; 10 nucleotides agree with TRBD1. The receptor was derived from a female donor in good health. Some clones in this sample may be carry-over from other donors' samples. In nucleotides, the CDR3 is TGTGCCAGCAGTCCGGGACAGGGGAATCTCTATGGCTACACCTTC. Its translation is CASSPGQGNLYGYTF.